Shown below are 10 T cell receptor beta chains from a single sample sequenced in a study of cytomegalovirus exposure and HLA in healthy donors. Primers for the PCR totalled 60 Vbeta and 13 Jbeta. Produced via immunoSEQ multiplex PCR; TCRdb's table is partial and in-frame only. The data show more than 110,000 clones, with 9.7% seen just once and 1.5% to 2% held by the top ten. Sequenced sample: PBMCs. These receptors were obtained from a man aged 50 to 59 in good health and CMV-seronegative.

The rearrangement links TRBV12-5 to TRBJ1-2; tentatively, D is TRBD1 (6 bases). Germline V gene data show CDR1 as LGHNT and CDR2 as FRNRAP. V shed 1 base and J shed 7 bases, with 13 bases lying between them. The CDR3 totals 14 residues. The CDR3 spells CASGLGEGGGGYTF. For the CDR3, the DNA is TGTGCTAGTGGTTTGGGGGAGGGGGGAGGTGGCTACACCTTC.

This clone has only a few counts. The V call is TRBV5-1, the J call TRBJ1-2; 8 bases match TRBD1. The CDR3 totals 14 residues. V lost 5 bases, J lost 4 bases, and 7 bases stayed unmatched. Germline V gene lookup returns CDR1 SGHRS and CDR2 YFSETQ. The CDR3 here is CASSSETGAYGYTF. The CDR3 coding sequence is TGCGCCAGCAGTTCGGAGACAGGGGCCTATGGCTACACCTTC.

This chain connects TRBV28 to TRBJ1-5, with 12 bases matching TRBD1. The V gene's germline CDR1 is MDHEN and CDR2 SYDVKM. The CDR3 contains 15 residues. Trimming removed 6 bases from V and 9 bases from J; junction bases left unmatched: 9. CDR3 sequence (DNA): TGTGCCAGCAGACCTGGGACAGGGGGCCGGGGGCCCCAGCATTTT. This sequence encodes CASRPGTGGRGPQHF.

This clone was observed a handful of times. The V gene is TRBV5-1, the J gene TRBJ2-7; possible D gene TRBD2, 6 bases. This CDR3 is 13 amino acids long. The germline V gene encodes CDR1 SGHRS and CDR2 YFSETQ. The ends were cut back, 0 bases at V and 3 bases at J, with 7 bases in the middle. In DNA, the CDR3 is TGCGCCAGCAGCTTGGGACTAGTCTACGAGCAGTACTTC. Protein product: CASSLGLVYEQYF.

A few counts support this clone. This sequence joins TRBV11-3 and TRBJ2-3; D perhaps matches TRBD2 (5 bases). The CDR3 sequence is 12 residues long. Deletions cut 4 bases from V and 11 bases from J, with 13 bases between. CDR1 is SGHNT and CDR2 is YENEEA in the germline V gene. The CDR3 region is CASSSSEGRQYF. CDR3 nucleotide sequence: TGTGCCAGCAGCTCCAGTGAGGGAAGGCAGTATTTT.

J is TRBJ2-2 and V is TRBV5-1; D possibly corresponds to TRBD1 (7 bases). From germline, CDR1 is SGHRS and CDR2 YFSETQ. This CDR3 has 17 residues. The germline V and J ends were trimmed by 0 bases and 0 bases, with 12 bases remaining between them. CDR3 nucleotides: TGCGCCAGCAGCTTGGCCAGGGGGAGGTCGAACACCGGGGAGCTGTTTTTT. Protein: CASSLARGRSNTGELFF.

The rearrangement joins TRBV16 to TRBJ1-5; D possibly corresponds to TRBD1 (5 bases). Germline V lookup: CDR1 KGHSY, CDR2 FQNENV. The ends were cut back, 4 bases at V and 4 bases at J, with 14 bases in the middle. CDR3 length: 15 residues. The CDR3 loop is CASSPKSGPNQPQHF. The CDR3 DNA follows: TGTGCCAGCAGCCCCAAGTCAGGGCCTAATCAGCCCCAGCATTTT.

The CDR3 protein is CASSLLRGTQETQYF. CDR3 DNA: TGCGCCAGCAGCTTGTTAAGGGGGACCCAAGAGACCCAGTACTTC. The chain employs TRBV5-1 and TRBJ2-5, with D tentatively TRBD1 (6 bases). The CDR3 length is 15 residues. V was shortened by 1 base and J by 1 base, with 11 bases between the two germline ends. Per germline, CDR1 SGHRS and CDR2 YFSETQ.

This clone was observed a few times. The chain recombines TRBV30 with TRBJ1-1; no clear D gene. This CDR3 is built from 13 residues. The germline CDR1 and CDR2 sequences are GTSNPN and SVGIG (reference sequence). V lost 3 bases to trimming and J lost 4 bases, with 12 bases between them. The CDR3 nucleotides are TGTGCCTGGAGAGGTTCTTGGGCCACTGAAGCTTTCTTT. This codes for CAWRGSWATEAFF.

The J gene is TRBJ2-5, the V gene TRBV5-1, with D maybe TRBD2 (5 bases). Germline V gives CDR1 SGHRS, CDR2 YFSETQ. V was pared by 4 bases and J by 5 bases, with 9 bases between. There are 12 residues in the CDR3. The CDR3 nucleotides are TGCGCCAGCAGCGTCCCGGGGGAGACCCAGTACTTC. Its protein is CASSVPGETQYF.